These 27 T cell receptor beta chains were sequenced from one sample in a study of T cell repertoires in cytomegalovirus infection. TCRdb re-called the reads with MiXCR, one entry per CDR3 protein. The sample lists hundreds of thousands of distinct CDR3 sequences, approximately 24% seen once, with 6.5% to 10% in the top ten. The sequencing input was CD8+ T cells from PBMCs. All receptors come from a human donor in good health (CMV status not recorded). Some clones in this sample may be carry-over from other donors' samples.

Only a few counts were recorded for this clonotype. The rearrangement uses TRBV19 and TRBJ2-4; D not certain. The V end was cut by 4 bases, the J end by 0 bases, with 10 bases between. The CDR3 spans 15 residues. Per the germline V gene, CDR1 is LNHDA and CDR2 is SQIVND (reference sequence). The CDR3 spells CASSRSTLAKNIQYF. CDR3 in DNA: TGTGCCAGTAGTAGATCGACATTAGCCAAAAACATTCAGTACTTC.

This chain links TRBV6-2 or TRBV6-3 with TRBJ2-2; a weak D match, TRBD1 (6 bases). Trimming left V 5 bases short and J 6 bases short, with 19 bases between. The germline CDR1 and CDR2 sequences are MNHEY and SVGEGT. The length of the CDR3 is 16 residues. CDR3 loop: CASSRRWAGDAGELFF. The CDR3 coding sequence is TGTGCCAGCAGTCGCCGATGGGCAGGGGATGCCGGGGAGCTGTTTTTT.

This chain links TRBV20-1 with TRBJ1-5; D is unresolved. Trimming stripped 5 bases from V and 0 bases from J, with 8 bases between. In germline, CDR1 is DFQATT, CDR2 SNEGSKA (reference sequence). The CDR3 contains 13 residues. As DNA, the CDR3 is TGCAGTGCTGGAGCTGGTAGCAATCAGCCCCAGCATTTT. This encodes CSAGAGSNQPQHF.

The V and J genes are TRBV29-1 and TRBJ1-1, with D possibly TRBD1 on 6 matching bases. This CDR3 has 12 residues. Looked up from germline, CDR1 is SQVTM and CDR2 is ANQGSEA. The V gene lost 4 bases and the J gene lost 7 bases, with 13 bases spanning the gap. CDR3 loop: CSVGGGLGEAFF. DNA for the CDR3: TGCAGCGTTGGAGGGGGGCTGGGTGAAGCTTTCTTT.

This clonotype was seen a few times. The chain couples TRBV12-3 or TRBV12-4 to TRBJ1-4; weak D call: TRBD1 (6 bases). Trimming removed 1 base at V and 8 bases at J, with 11 bases between. CDR3 length equals 14 residues. In DNA form, the CDR3 reads TGTGCCAGCAGTTTAGAGGGGGACTGGGAAAAACTGTTTTTT. It specifies CASSLEGDWEKLFF.

By sample share, this clonotype is medium-sized. The V call is TRBV28, the J call TRBJ2-3; the match to TRBD1 covers 9 bases. The trim removed 7 bases at V and 2 bases at J, leaving 4 bases unmatched. The germline CDR1 and CDR2 sequences are MDHEN and SYDVKM. This CDR3 contains 14 residues. CDR3 in DNA: TGTGCCAGCAATAGGGACAGGGCCACAGATACGCAGTATTTT. Protein: CASNRDRATDTQYF.

At least ten counts were recorded for this clonotype. The CDR3 DNA is TGTGCCAGCAGCTTACCCGCCGGGACAGCAGAATCGAACACTGAAGCTTTCTTT. Protein product: CASSLPAGTAESNTEAFF. The chain recombines TRBV7-6 with TRBJ1-1; 7 bases line up with TRBD1. V dropped 2 bases and J dropped 1; count of bases not matched to a gene: 13. This CDR3 has 18 amino acids. Germline V gene lookup returns CDR1 SGHVS and CDR2 FNYEAQ.

The gene calls are TRBV28 and TRBJ2-2; maybe TRBD1 (5 bases). The ends were cut back, 6 bases at V and 0 bases at J, with 11 bases in the middle. CDR1 MDHEN and CDR2 SYDVKM come from the germline V gene. This CDR3 contains 15 residues. The CDR3 sequence: CASRRGPSNTGELFF. The CDR3 DNA follows: TGTGCCAGCAGAAGGGGTCCGTCGAACACCGGGGAGCTGTTTTTT.

The sample holds many counts of this clonotype. V gene TRBV7-8 combines with J gene TRBJ2-1, with D perhaps TRBD2 (6 bases). The V gene lost 5 bases and the J gene lost 4 bases, with 15 bases spanning the gap. CDR1 SGHVS and CDR2 FQNEAQ come from the germline V gene. This CDR3 spans 15 amino acids. The CDR3 DNA is TGTGCCAGCAGCGGGCTGGGGGGTTATTACAATGAGCAGTTCTTC. Its translation is CASSGLGGYYNEQFF.

The rearrangement uses TRBV2 and TRBJ1-2; TRBD1 agrees at 9 bases. J lost 5 bases, V lost 0 bases, and 4 bases had no gene match. The germline V gene has CDR1 SNHLY and CDR2 FYNNEI. The CDR3 length is 15 residues. The CDR3 nucleotides are TGTGCCAGCAGTGAAGCCGACAGGGGGTGGTATGGCTACACCTTC. This translates into CASSEADRGWYGYTF.

This clonotype was seen only a few times. J is TRBJ2-7 and V is TRBV6-2 or TRBV6-3; TRBD2 matches 9 bases. J lost 5 bases, V lost 0 bases, and 5 bases had no gene match. CDR3 length: 15 amino acids. CDR1 MNHEY and CDR2 SVGEGT come from the germline V gene. Here the CDR3 reads CASSYSAGGPNEQYV. CDR3 DNA sequence: TGTGCCAGCAGTTACTCGGCGGGGGGGCCGAACGAGCAGTACGTC.

As for this clonotype: This sequence may be a read error, since a much larger clone differs from it by one base. The chain combines TRBV7-6 with TRBJ1-1; D is undetermined. Germline V gene data show CDR1 as SGHVS and CDR2 as FNYEAQ. The CDR3 contains 16 residues. V shed 5 bases and J shed 1 base, with 17 bases lying between them. Here the CDR3 reads CASSPLELWENTEAFF. CDR3 in DNA: TGTGCCAGCAGCCCGTTAGAACTGTGGGAGAACACTGAAGCTTTCTTT.

The genes are TRBV27 and TRBJ2-7; TRBD1 aligns across 8 bases. Trimming took 2 bases from V and 4 from J; bases not matched to a gene: 7. The CDR3 totals 15 residues. The germline CDR1 and CDR2 sequences are MNHEY and SMNVEV (reference sequence). The CDR3 nucleotides read TGTGCCAGCAGTTTAAATAGTGACAGGGGTTACGAGCAGTACTTC. Translating gives CASSLNSDRGYEQYF.

In its sample, this clonotype was seen many times. The rearrangement joins TRBV6-6 to TRBJ1-1; D unresolved. The CDR3 covers 14 residues. V shed 3 bases and J shed 2 bases, with 10 bases lying between them. Germline lookup yields CDR1 MNHNY and CDR2 SVGAGI (reference sequence). CDR3 nucleotides: TGTGCCAGCAGTTATTCGGGGATCAACACTGAAGCTTTCTTT. Protein sequence: CASSYSGINTEAFF.

This clonotype was detected ten times or more. This chain connects TRBV28 to TRBJ2-2, with a possible D match to TRBD2 (5 bases). This CDR3 has 18 amino acids. Trimming took off 4 bases at V and 3 bases at J, with 21 bases between the two ends. Germline assignment: CDR1 MDHEN and CDR2 SYDVKM. CDR3 region: CASSYGLELDSDTGELFF. The CDR3 DNA follows: TGTGCCAGCAGTTACGGACTCGAACTAGACTCCGACACCGGGGAGCTGTTTTTT.

This clonotype was observed many times. This chain links TRBV7-2 with TRBJ1-2; TRBD1 agrees at 12 bases. The ends lost 1 base at V and 8 bases at J; junction bases unmatched: 5. The CDR3 sequence is 15 residues long. CDR1 is SGHTA and CDR2 is FQGNSA in the germline V gene. The CDR3 bases are TGTGCCAGCAGCTTAGACGGGACAGGGGGCGAGGGCTACACCTTC. Its protein is CASSLDGTGGEGYTF.

The chain carries TRBV19 and TRBJ2-2, with 8 bases fitting TRBD1. The length of the CDR3 is 15 residues. V dropped 7 bases and J dropped 5; count of bases not matched to a gene: 9. The V gene's germline CDR1 is LNHDA and CDR2 SQIVND (reference sequence). This chain's CDR3 is CASTRVRGRTGELFF. CDR3 nucleotides: TGTGCCAGTACCCGGGTCAGGGGGCGGACCGGGGAGCTGTTTTTT.

This clonotype was observed many times. The chain links TRBV2 to TRBJ2-1; TRBD2 aligns across 10 bases. The CDR3 extends over 16 amino acids. The junction had 14 bases not matched to a gene; V was cut back by 8 bases and J by 7 bases. Germline V gives CDR1 SNHLY, CDR2 FYNNEI. The CDR3: CASFLPPSGGWNEQFF. In nucleotides, the CDR3 is TGTGCCAGCTTCTTACCTCCTAGCGGGGGTTGGAATGAGCAGTTCTTC.

At least ten counts were recorded for this clonotype. The chain uses TRBV12-3 or TRBV12-4 and TRBJ2-4, with D perhaps TRBD2 (6 bases). With 5 bases removed from V and 2 bases from J, the gap between germline ends came to 31 bases. The CDR3 extends over 21 amino acids. CDR3 amino acids: CASSLPSASLLGSSTKNIQYF. The CDR3 DNA reads TGTGCCAGCAGTCTACCTAGCGCGTCTCTCCTCGGGTCAAGTACCAAAAACATTCAGTACTTC.

The chain joins TRBV9 to TRBJ2-5, with 9 bases matching TRBD2. This CDR3 is 14 amino acids long. V gave up 3 bases and J gave up 1 base; unmatched junction bases: 1. Germline V gene lookup returns CDR1 SGDLS and CDR2 YYNGEE. This CDR3 reads CASSATSGQETQYF. The CDR3 DNA follows: TGTGCCAGCAGCGCGACTAGCGGCCAAGAGACCCAGTACTTC.

As for this clonotype: The junction and the germline gene differ at one end; a read error may be behind it. The chain is built from TRBV29-1 and TRBJ2-1; 10 positions match TRBD1. The germline CDR1 and CDR2 sequences are SQVTM and ANQGSEA. The CDR3 is made up of 17 amino acids. The CDR3 DNA follows: TGCAGCGTAGAAGACCTTGGTGAGGACAGGGGGTACGATGAGCAGTTCTTC. Translated: CSVEDLGEDRGYDEQFF.

CDR3: CASSYLPGDRDNEQFF. CDR3 coding DNA: TGTGCCAGCAGTTACCTCCCCGGGGACAGGGACAATGAGCAGTTCTTC. The chain links TRBV6-2 or TRBV6-3 to TRBJ2-1; 9 nucleotides match TRBD1. This CDR3 region has 16 residues. Germline CDR1 is MNHEY and CDR2 is SVGEGT. After removal of 2 bases from V and 5 bases from J, the junction contained 7 bases not matched to a gene.

A remark on this clonotype: This clone may be a read error of a much larger clone one base away. V is TRBV7-6 and J is TRBJ2-1, with D unclear. Germline values: CDR1 SGHVS, CDR2 FNYEAQ. Trimming removed 4 bases from V and 0 bases from J, with 16 bases in between. This CDR3 is built from 17 residues. In DNA, the CDR3 is TGTGCCAGCAGCTCTGTGAACCCGTCCTACTCCTACAATGAGCAGTTCTTC. Translation gives CASSSVNPSYSYNEQFF.

This clonotype was detected once. The rearrangement joins TRBV29-1 to TRBJ1-1, with D perhaps matching TRBD1 (5 bases). Germline V gene sequence: CDR1 SQVTM, CDR2 ANQGSEA. This CDR3 region has 11 residues. V dropped 4 bases and J dropped 6 bases, with 9 bases sitting between them. In nucleotides, the CDR3 is TGCAGCGTTGCCATAGGGGCTGAAGCTTTCTTT. This encodes CSVAIGAEAFF.

In this sample, this clonotype turned up a few times. The chain couples TRBV14 to TRBJ1-1; 10 nucleotides match TRBD1. This CDR3 comprises 15 residues. Germline CDR1 and CDR2: SGHDN and FVKESK. With V trimmed by 3 bases and J by 2 bases, 3 bases remained unmatched. The CDR3 region has the DNA TGTGCCAGCAGCCAGGGACAGGGGACCAACACTGAAGCTTTCTTT. It encodes CASSQGQGTNTEAFF.

This clonotype was detected a few times. The chain employs TRBV12-3 or TRBV12-4 and TRBJ1-2, with D tentatively TRBD1 (6 bases). There are 12 residues in the CDR3. V lost 11 bases and J lost 4, with 14 bases in between. In DNA, the CDR3 is TGTGCCGGACGGGGGGCCAGCTATGGCTACACCTTC. Translating gives CAGRGASYGYTF.

In its sample, this clonotype was seen a few times. The chain has TRBV5-6 and TRBJ2-7, with D tentatively TRBD1 or TRBD2 (5 bases each). The CDR3 sequence is 14 residues long. Germline loops: CDR1 SGHDT, CDR2 YYEEEE. The V and J ends lost 2 bases and 6 bases respectively, with 15 bases between them. This chain's CDR3 is CASSFGTAIPEQYF. The CDR3 DNA reads TGTGCCAGCAGCTTTGGGACGGCCATCCCCGAGCAGTACTTC.